This record concerns one TCR beta chain sequence. No antigen is known for it. This specimen belongs to a study of T cell responses to AZD1222 COVID-19 vaccine. Study details: Pooling covered second doses at about 4 or about 12 weeks. Study observations and caveats: Reports indicate that nearly half of spike-specific TCRs are directed at unmutated variant regions.

Some clones are missing from TCRdb's copy, which holds only in-frame ones; the method was immunoSEQ multiplex PCR. This sample has roughly 65,000 clones, with 88% found just once. Sequencing was performed on peripheral blood, taken on day 0 of AZD1222 vaccination. The clonotype comes from an adult in good health.

Written as DNA, the CDR3 is TGTGCCAGCTCACCGCGACAGGGAACAGCTAACTATGGCTACACCTTC. Translated: CASSPRQGTANYGYTF. V and J are TRBV18 and TRBJ1-2; 7 bases line up with TRBD1. V lost 3 bases and J lost 0; bases outside the gene matches: 7. This CDR3 comprises 16 residues. The germline V gene encodes CDR1 KGHSH and CDR2 LQKENI.